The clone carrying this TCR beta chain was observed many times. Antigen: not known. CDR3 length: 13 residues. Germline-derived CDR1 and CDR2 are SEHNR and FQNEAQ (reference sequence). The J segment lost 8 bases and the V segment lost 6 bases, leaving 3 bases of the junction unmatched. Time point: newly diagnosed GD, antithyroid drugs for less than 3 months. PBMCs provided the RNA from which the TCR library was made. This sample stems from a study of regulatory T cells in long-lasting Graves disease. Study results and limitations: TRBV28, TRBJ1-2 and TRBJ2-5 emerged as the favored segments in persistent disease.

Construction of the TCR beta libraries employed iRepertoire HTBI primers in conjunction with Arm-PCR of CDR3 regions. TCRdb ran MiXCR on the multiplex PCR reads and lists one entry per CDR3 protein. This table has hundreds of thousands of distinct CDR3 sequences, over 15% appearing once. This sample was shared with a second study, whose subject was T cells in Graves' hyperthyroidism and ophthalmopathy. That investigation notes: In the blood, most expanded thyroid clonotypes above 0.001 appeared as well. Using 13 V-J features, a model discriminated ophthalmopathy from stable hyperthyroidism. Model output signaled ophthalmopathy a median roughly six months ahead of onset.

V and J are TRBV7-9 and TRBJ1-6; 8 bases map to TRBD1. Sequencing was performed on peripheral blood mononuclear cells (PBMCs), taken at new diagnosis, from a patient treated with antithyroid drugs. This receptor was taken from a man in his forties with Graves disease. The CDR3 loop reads CASSSQGDSPLHF. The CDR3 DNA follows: TGTGCCAGCAGTTCACAGGGGGATTCACCCCTCCACTTT.